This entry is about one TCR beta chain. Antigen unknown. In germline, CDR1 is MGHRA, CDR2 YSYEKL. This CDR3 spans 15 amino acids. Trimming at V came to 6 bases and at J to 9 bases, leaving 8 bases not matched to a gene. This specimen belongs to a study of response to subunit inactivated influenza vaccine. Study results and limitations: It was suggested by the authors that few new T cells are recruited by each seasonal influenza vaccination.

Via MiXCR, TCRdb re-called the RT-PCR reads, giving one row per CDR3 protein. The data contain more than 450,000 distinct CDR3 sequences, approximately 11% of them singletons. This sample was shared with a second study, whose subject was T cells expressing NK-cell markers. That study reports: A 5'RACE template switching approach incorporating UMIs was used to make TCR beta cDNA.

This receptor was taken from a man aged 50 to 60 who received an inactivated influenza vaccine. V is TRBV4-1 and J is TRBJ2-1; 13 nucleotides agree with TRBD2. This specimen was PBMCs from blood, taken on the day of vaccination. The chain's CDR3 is CASSLPGLAGREQFF. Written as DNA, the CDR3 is TGCGCCAGCAGTCTACCGGGACTAGCGGGACGTGAGCAGTTCTTC.